This T cell receptor (beta chain) was documented in a study of blood T cell repertoires in COVID-19. Study details: Samples taken during acute and convalescent COVID-19 were collected in the United States, Italy and Spain.

CDR3 size: 13 residues. Germline-derived CDR1 and CDR2 are SGHNT and YENEEA. V shed 1 base and J shed 4 bases, with 7 bases lying between them. Clones were read by immunoSEQ multiplex PCR, and TCRdb kept only the in-frame ones, dropping some. The sample shows more than 60,000 clones, under 90% of them seen only once. Sample: peripheral blood. The TCR comes from a middle-aged man with COVID-19, enrolled during active disease. V and J are TRBV11-3 and TRBJ1-1, with no clear D. This chain's CDR3 is CASSLGSGTEAFF. The CDR3 DNA is TGTGCCAGCAGCTTAGGGTCCGGCACTGAAGCTTTCTTT.